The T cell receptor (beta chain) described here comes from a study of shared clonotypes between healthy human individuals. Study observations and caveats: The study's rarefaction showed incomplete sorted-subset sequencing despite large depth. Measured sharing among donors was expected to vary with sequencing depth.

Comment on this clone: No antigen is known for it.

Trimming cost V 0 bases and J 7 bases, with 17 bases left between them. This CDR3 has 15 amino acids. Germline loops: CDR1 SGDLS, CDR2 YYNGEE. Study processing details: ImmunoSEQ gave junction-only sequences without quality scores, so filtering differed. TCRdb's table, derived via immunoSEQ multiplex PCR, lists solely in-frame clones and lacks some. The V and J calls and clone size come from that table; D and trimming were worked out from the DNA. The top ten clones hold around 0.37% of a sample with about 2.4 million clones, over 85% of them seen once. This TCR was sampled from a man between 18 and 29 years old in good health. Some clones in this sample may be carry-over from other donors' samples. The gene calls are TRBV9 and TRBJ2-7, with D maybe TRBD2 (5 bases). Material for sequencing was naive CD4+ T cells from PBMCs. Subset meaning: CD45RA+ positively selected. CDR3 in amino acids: CASSVDSGLMIEQYF. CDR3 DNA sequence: TGTGCCAGCAGCGTAGACTCGGGGTTGATGATTGAGCAGTACTTC.